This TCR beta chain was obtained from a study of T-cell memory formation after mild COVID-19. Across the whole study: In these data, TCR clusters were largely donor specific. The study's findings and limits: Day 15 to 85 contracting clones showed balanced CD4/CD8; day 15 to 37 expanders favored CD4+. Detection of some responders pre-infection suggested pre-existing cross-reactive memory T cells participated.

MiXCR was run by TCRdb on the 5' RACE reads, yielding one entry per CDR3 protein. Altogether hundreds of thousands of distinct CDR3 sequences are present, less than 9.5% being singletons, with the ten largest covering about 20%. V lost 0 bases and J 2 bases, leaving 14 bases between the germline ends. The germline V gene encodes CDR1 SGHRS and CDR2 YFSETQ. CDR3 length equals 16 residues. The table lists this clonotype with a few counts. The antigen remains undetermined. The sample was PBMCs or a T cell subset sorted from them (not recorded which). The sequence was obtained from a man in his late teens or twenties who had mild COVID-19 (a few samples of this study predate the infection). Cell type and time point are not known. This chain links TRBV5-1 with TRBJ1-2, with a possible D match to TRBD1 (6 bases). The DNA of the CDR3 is TGCGCCAGCAGCTTGGGCCGGGCAGGGGAGAACTATGGCTACACCTTC. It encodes CASSLGRAGENYGYTF.